Following are 27 T cell receptor beta chains from one sample sequenced in a study of CXCR3 chemokines and chemotherapy response in bladder cancer. TCRdb re-derived calls from the PCR reads in MiXCR, one entry per CDR3 protein. The sample has 8,000 or so distinct CDR3 sequences, over 9.5% seen once. Sample collection occurred from a patient whose treatment included neoadjuvant chemotherapy. The receptor set was obtained from a human donor with bladder cancer that responded to neoadjuvant chemotherapy.

The chain has TRBV30 and TRBJ1-3, with unresolved D. The CDR3 spans 12 residues. The ends were cut back, 4 bases at V and 11 bases at J, with 15 bases in the middle. From germline, CDR1 is GTSNPN and CDR2 SVGIG (reference sequence). CDR3 amino acids: CAWTSPGNSIYF. For the CDR3, the DNA is TGTGCCTGGACCTCCCCGGGGAACTCCATATATTTT.

This clonotype was recorded many times. The genes are TRBV24-1 and TRBJ2-1; 10 bases map to TRBD1. V lost 9 bases and J lost 4; bases outside the gene matches: 2. The CDR3 length is 13 residues. Germline lookup yields CDR1 KGHDR and CDR2 SFDVKD. In DNA form, the CDR3 reads TGTGCCACCGGACAGGGGGGATACAATGAGCAGTTCTTC. This translates into CATGQGGYNEQFF.

This sequence joins TRBV12-3 or TRBV12-4 and TRBJ1-4, with TRBD1 matching over 11 bases. The CDR3 totals 15 residues. The ends lost 6 bases at V and 8 bases at J; junction bases unmatched: 8. The CDR3 loop is CASSRGQGAWEKLFF. DNA of the CDR3: TGTGCCAGCAGCCGCGGACAGGGGGCTTGGGAAAAACTGTTTTTT.

This clonotype is termed medium-sized. The chain carries TRBV6-1 and TRBJ2-1, with 8 bases fitting TRBD2. Germline V gene lookup returns CDR1 MNHNS and CDR2 SASEGT. The CDR3 totals 16 residues. V lost 7 bases, J lost 8 bases, and 16 bases stayed unmatched. The CDR3 DNA reads TGTGCCAGCAAGGTAGCTAGCGGGCCGGGGATACATGAGCAGTTCTTC. Its protein product is CASKVASGPGIHEQFF.

This clonotype was seen repeatedly, ten times or more. This chain uses TRBV5-6 with TRBJ1-2; D gene uncertain. Trimming took off 2 bases at V and 3 bases at J, with 11 bases between the two ends. The CDR3 runs 14 residues. Germline V gene data show CDR1 as SGHDT and CDR2 as YYEEEE. CDR3 bases: TGTGCCAGCAGCTTCGCGGCGGTGGACTATGGCTACACCTTC. It yields the protein CASSFAAVDYGYTF. Drawing the rest from reference TRBV5-6 and TRBJ1-2, the complete variable domain is DAGVTQSPTHLIKTRGQQVTLRCSPKSGHDTVSWYQQALGQGPQFIFQYYEEEERQRGNFPDRFSGHQFPNYSSELNVNALLLGDSALYLCASSFAAVDYGYTFGSGTRLTVV.

This clonotype was detected a few times. The chain's CDR3 is CASSEPGQGYGYTF. The CDR3 DNA is TGTGCCAGCAGTGAACCGGGACAGGGGTATGGCTACACCTTC. V gene TRBV25-1 combines with J gene TRBJ1-2; 10 bases map to TRBD1. Germline CDR1 is MGHDK and CDR2 is SYGVNS. V lost 2 bases to trimming and J lost 5 bases; unmatched junction nucleotides: 2. This CDR3 spans 14 amino acids.

As regards this clonotype: Relative to the germline gene, one junction end is altered; a read error may explain this. The rearrangement uses TRBV6-6 and TRBJ2-7, with 7 bases that match TRBD1. Germline values: CDR1 MNHNY, CDR2 SVGAGI (reference sequence). The CDR3 totals 15 residues. The CDR3: CDSTLDRSSSYEQYF. CDR3 nucleotides: TGTGACAGCACTCTGGACAGGTCTAGCTCCTACGAACAGTACTTC.

The sample holds many counts of this clonotype. The chain has TRBV12-3 or TRBV12-4 and TRBJ2-5; maybe TRBD2 (6 bases). This CDR3 is 13 amino acids long. V was clipped by 5 bases and J by 3 bases, with 10 bases between them. As DNA, the CDR3 is TGTGCCAGCAGTACGGGGGAGGAAGAGACCCAGTACTTC. This translates into CASSTGEEETQYF.

This clonotype was recorded once. This chain connects TRBV6-5 to TRBJ2-7; perhaps TRBD2 as D (7 bases). This CDR3 has 14 residues. Germline assignment: CDR1 MNHEY and CDR2 SVGAGI. Trimming took off 6 bases at V and 4 bases at J, with 16 bases between the two ends. This chain's CDR3 is CASSPSGGKYEQYF. CDR3 nucleotides: TGTGCCAGCAGCCCATCGGGGGGCAAGTACGAGCAGTACTTC.

This clonotype appeared many times. This chain uses TRBV20-1 with TRBJ2-2; TRBD2 matches at 9 bases. Per germline, CDR1 DFQATT and CDR2 SNEGSKA (reference sequence). J lost 4 bases, V lost 2 bases, and 8 bases had no gene match. The CDR3 sequence is 16 residues long. The CDR3 sequence is CSARSWRGGRTGELFF. The CDR3 bases are TGCAGTGCTAGATCCTGGCGGGGGGGCCGCACCGGGGAGCTGTTTTTT.

This clonotype was detected many times. This chain links TRBV27 with TRBJ2-4; D might be TRBD2 (5 bases). The V gene's germline CDR1 is MNHEY and CDR2 SMNVEV (reference sequence). V lost 6 bases and J 1 base, leaving 13 bases between the germline ends. This CDR3 is 15 amino acids long. CDR3 in DNA: TGTGCCAGCAGCCCCGGGGTGGTTGCCAAAAACATTCAGTACTTC. Amino acid sequence: CASSPGVVAKNIQYF.

The gene calls are TRBV12-3 or TRBV12-4 and TRBJ2-2; D call uncertain. Between the trimmed V and J ends, which lost 2 bases and 6 bases, there was a span of 4 bases. The CDR3 loop spans 12 amino acids. The chain's CDR3 is CASSLFAGELFF. CDR3 nucleotides: TGTGCCAGCAGTTTATTCGCCGGGGAGCTGTTTTTT.

By share of the sample, this clonotype is medium-sized. The chain uses TRBV19 and TRBJ1-2; 10 bases line up with TRBD1. Germline V lookup: CDR1 LNHDA, CDR2 SQIVND (reference sequence). The CDR3 is 16 amino acids. V dropped 8 bases and J dropped 4; count of bases not matched to a gene: 13. The CDR3 bases are TGTGCCAGTTCCTTCCGGGACAGGGGACCGCTCTATGGCTACACCTTC. Translation: CASSFRDRGPLYGYTF.

The chain combines TRBV5-6 with TRBJ2-7; TRBD1 aligns across 7 bases. After removal of 5 bases from V and 6 bases from J, the junction contained 5 bases not matched to a gene. Per the germline V gene, CDR1 is SGHDT and CDR2 is YYEEEE. The CDR3 runs to 12 residues. The CDR3 nucleotides read TGTGCCAGCAGAATAAGGGGGCGCGAGCAGTACTTC. Protein: CASRIRGREQYF.

The chain employs TRBV11-2 and TRBJ1-3; D is perhaps TRBD1 (5 bases). V shed 5 bases and J shed 0 bases, with 8 bases lying between them. Germline-derived CDR1 and CDR2 are SGHAT and FQNNGV. This CDR3 spans 14 amino acids. The CDR3: CASSQGSSGNTIYF. The CDR3 DNA sequence: TGTGCCAGCAGCCAGGGTTCCTCTGGAAACACCATATATTTT.

This clonotype was seen repeatedly, ten times or more. The chain couples TRBV19 to TRBJ1-5; no reliable D call. CDR1 and CDR2 (germline): LNHDA, SQIVND (reference sequence). The CDR3 has 15 amino acids. V gave up 6 bases and J gave up 3 bases, with 15 bases separating them. CDR3 DNA: TGTGCCAGTAGCTTAGAGGGAGAAAACAATCAGCCCCAGCATTTT. Translation: CASSLEGENNQPQHF.

This clonotype was observed many times. The V call is TRBV25-1, the J call TRBJ1-2; D perhaps matches TRBD1 (6 bases). The CDR3 is made up of 13 amino acids. The germline V gene has CDR1 MGHDK and CDR2 SYGVNS. V was clipped by 2 bases and J by 4 bases, with 8 bases between them. The CDR3 reads CASSEPGVYGYTF. As DNA, the CDR3 is TGTGCCAGCAGTGAACCAGGGGTCTATGGCTACACCTTC.

By proportion, this clonotype is medium-sized (0.01 to 0.1%). This sequence joins TRBV27 and TRBJ2-2, with 13 nucleotides matching TRBD2. CDR3 size: 13 residues. Germline lookup yields CDR1 MNHEY and CDR2 SMNVEV (reference sequence). After removal of 10 bases from V and 9 bases from J, the junction contained 5 bases not matched to a gene. The CDR3: CATGTSGDRELFF. Written as DNA, the CDR3 is TGTGCCACCGGGACTAGCGGGGATAGGGAGCTGTTTTTT.

This clonotype has ten or more counts. The chain uses TRBV11-1 and TRBJ1-1; D is possibly TRBD1 (5 bases). Germline values: CDR1 SGHAT, CDR2 FQDESV (reference sequence). The CDR3 loop spans 16 amino acids. V lost 5 bases, J lost 3 bases, and 19 bases lay in between. This CDR3 reads CASSPGRSGGHTEAFF. In nucleotides, the CDR3 is TGTGCCAGCAGCCCCGGGCGAAGCGGGGGTCACACTGAAGCTTTCTTT. The full variable domain, completed using reference TRBV11-1 and TRBJ1-1, is EAEVAQSPRYKITEKSQAVAFWCDPISGHATLYWYRQILGQGPELLVQFQDESVVDDSQLPKDRFSAERLKGVDSTLKIQPAELGDSAMYLCASSPGRSGGHTEAFFGQGTRLTVV.

This clonotype was detected many times. This chain joins TRBV6-5 and TRBJ1-3; tentatively, D is TRBD1 (6 bases). Germline assignment: CDR1 MNHEY and CDR2 SVGAGI. Deletions cut 6 bases from V and 6 bases from J, with 12 bases between. The CDR3 runs to 13 residues. In DNA, the CDR3 is TGTGCCAGCAGCTATGCGGGGGCAAACACCATATATTTT. Encoded protein: CASSYAGANTIYF.

The CDR3 is CAWRGTNSYNEQFF. The CDR3 nucleotides are TGTGCCTGGAGAGGGACGAACTCCTACAATGAGCAGTTCTTC. The chain joins TRBV30 to TRBJ2-1; D is possibly TRBD1 or TRBD2 (5 bases each). V dropped 3 bases and J dropped 0 bases, with 9 bases sitting between them. This CDR3 has 14 amino acids. CDR1 GTSNPN and CDR2 SVGIG come from the germline V gene (reference sequence).

This clonotype was found a few times. The chain joins TRBV11-2 to TRBJ2-3; 12 bases are a match to TRBD2. The CDR3 extends over 17 amino acids. Unmatched junction bases numbered 5, after V lost 4 bases and J lost 0 bases. CDR1 is SGHAT and CDR2 is FQNNGV in the germline V gene. CDR3 in DNA: TGTGCCAGCAGCTCTCGACTAGCGGGGGCCAGCACAGATACGCAGTATTTT. This translates into CASSSRLAGASTDTQYF.

This clonotype was observed a handful of times. This chain connects TRBV28 to TRBJ2-2; perhaps TRBD1 as D (6 bases). The CDR3 has 16 residues. Looked up from germline, CDR1 is MDHEN and CDR2 is SYDVKM. Trimming pared 5 bases from V and 4 bases from J, leaving 17 bases between. In DNA form, the CDR3 reads TGTGCCAGCAGTGGAGCCGGACAGCCCCTCACCGGGGAGCTGTTTTTT. It translates to CASSGAGQPLTGELFF.

Note on this clonotype: A much bigger clone sits one base away, suggesting this may be a read error. The chain has TRBV18 and TRBJ2-2; weak D call: TRBD2 (5 bases). V dropped 1 base and J dropped 5 bases, with 17 bases sitting between them. This CDR3 has 17 residues. Germline values: CDR1 KGHSH, CDR2 LQKENI. This chain's CDR3 is CASSPQRASSITGELFF. The DNA of the CDR3 is TGTGCCAGCTCACCACAGAGGGCTAGCAGTATTACCGGGGAGCTGTTTTTT.

This clonotype occurred many times. This chain connects TRBV7-9 to TRBJ1-1; 12 bases align to TRBD1. The CDR3 has 16 amino acids. J was trimmed by 2 bases and V by 2 bases; bases with no gene match: 3. Germline V gene sequence: CDR1 SEHNR, CDR2 FQNEAQ (reference sequence). The CDR3 DNA reads as TGTGCCAGCAGCTTAATGGGACAGGGGGCTAACACTGAAGCTTTCTTT. This encodes CASSLMGQGANTEAFF.

This clonotype was recorded a few times. The J gene is TRBJ2-5, the V gene TRBV9, with 8 bases that match TRBD1. After removal of 3 bases from V and 0 bases from J, the junction contained 7 bases not matched to a gene. The germline CDR1 and CDR2 sequences are SGDLS and YYNGEE. The CDR3 loop spans 16 amino acids. CDR3 sequence (DNA): TGTGCCAGCAGCGATAGGCAGGGGGCGTACCAAGAGACCCAGTACTTC. Amino acids: CASSDRQGAYQETQYF. Looking up the rest from reference TRBV9 and TRBJ2-5 gives the full variable domain: DSGVTQTPKHLITATGQRVTLRCSPRSGDLSVYWYQQSLDQGLQFLIQYYNGEERAKGNILERFSAQQFPDLHSELNLSSLELGDSALYFCASSDRQGAYQETQYFGPGTRLLVL.

The chain carries TRBV20-1 and TRBJ2-5; TRBD2 agrees at 10 bases. The CDR3 totals 21 residues. The germline V gene has CDR1 DFQATT and CDR2 SNEGSKA (reference sequence). J lost 2 bases, V lost 3 bases, and 24 bases had no gene match. This CDR3 reads CSARNNNQAVWVSGGQETQYF. CDR3 bases: TGCAGTGCTAGGAATAACAATCAGGCGGTCTGGGTTAGCGGGGGGCAAGAGACCCAGTACTTC.